This TCR beta chain was identified during a study of cytomegalovirus exposure and HLA in healthy donors. General study findings and limits: A later analysis by the authors found several of the most significant clusters apparently linked to common viral pathogens. Across all donors, roughly uniform sequencing depth was an assumption of the presence/absence analyses. Later work showed greater clonal expansion in HLA-associated TCR beta chains than in equally common others.

Unmatched junction bases numbered 10, after V lost 0 bases and J lost 2 bases. Germline V gene data show CDR1 as SGHTA and CDR2 as FQGNSA. CDR3 length equals 18 residues. As to this clone: Its cognate antigen is unknown.

Amplification used 60 Vbeta primers and 13 Jbeta primers. Using immunoSEQ multiplex PCR, the repertoire was profiled, and TCRdb retains in-frame clones only, with some absent. The data contain 90,000 to 120,000 clones, roughly 79% of them singletons. This receptor was taken from a man between 60 and 75 years old in good health and CMV-seropositive. Sequenced: PBMCs. V and J are TRBV7-2 and TRBJ2-7; 10 nucleotides agree with TRBD1. The CDR3 bases are TGTGCCAGCAGCTTAGCAAAGCGGGGACAGGGGCTTGCCTACGAGCAGTACTTC. It codes for CASSLAKRGQGLAYEQYF.